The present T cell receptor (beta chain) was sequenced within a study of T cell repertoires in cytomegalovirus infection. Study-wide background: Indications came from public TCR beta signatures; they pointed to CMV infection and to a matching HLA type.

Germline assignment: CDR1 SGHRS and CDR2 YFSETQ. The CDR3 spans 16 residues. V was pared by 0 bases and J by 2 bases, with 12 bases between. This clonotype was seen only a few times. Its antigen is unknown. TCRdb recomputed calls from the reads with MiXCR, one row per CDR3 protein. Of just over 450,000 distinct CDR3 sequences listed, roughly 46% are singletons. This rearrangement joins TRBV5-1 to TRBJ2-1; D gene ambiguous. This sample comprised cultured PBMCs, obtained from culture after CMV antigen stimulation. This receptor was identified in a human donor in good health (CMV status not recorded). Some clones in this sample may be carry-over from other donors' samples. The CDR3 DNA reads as TGCGCCAGCAGCTTGGCACTGGAAAATCCCTACAATGAGCAGTTCTTC. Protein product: CASSLALENPYNEQFF.